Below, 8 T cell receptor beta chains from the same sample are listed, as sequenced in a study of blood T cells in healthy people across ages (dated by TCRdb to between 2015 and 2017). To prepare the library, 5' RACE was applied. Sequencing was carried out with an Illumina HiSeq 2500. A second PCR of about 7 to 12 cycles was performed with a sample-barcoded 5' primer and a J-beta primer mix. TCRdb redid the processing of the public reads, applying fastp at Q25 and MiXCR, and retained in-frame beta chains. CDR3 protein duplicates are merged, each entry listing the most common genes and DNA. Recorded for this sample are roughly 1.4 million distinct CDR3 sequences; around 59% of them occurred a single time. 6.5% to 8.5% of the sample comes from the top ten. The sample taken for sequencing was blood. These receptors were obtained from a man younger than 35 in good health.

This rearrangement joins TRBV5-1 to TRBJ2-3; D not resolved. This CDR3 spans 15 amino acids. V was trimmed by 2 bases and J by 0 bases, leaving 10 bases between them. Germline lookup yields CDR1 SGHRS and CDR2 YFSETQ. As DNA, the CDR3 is TGCGCCAGCAGCTTTAAACACGGGAGCACAGATACGCAGTATTTT. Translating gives CASSFKHGSTDTQYF.

The CDR3, as DNA: TGTGCCAGCAGCTTAGATTGGGGGCGGACCGGAGAGACCCAGTACTTC. This gives the protein CASSLDWGRTGETQYF. The V gene is TRBV11-2, the J gene TRBJ2-5; D is perhaps TRBD1 (6 bases). Germline CDR1 SGHAT, CDR2 FQNNGV. The V gene lost 0 bases and the J gene lost 4 bases, with 15 bases spanning the gap. CDR3 length: 16 amino acids.

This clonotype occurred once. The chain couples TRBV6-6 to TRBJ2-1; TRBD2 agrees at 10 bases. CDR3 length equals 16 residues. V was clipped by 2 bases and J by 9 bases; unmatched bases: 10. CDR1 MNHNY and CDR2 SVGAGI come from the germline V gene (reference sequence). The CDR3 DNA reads TGTGCCAGCAGTTACCCCCGGACTAGCGGTGAAGGTGAGCAGTTCTTC. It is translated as CASSYPRTSGEGEQFF.

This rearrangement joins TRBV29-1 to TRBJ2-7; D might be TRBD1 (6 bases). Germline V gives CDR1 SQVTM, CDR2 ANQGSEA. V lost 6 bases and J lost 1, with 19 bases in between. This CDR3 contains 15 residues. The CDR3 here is CSVGQLQGTSYEQYF. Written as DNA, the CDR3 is TGCAGCGTAGGCCAGCTACAGGGAACATCCTACGAGCAGTACTTC.

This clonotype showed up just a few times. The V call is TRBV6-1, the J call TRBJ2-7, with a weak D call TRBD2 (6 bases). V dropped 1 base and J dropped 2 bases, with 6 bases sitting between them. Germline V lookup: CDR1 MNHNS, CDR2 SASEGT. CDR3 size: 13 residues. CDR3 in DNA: TGTGCCAGCAGTGAAGGACTAGCCTACGAGCAGTACTTC. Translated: CASSEGLAYEQYF.

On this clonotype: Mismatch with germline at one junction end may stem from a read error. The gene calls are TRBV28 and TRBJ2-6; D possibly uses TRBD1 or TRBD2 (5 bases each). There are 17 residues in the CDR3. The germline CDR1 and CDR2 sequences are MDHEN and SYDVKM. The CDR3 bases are TGTGCCAGCAGTTTATCCTCTGTTCCGGTCGGGGCCAACGTCCTGACTTTT. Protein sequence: CASSLSSVPVGANVLTF.

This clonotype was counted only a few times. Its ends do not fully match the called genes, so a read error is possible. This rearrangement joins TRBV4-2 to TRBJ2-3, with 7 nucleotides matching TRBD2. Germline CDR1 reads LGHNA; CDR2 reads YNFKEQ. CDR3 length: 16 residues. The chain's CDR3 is CASSQIWGGGTDTQYF. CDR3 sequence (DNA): TGCGCCAGCAGCCAGATCTGGGGGGGTGGCACAGATACGCAGTATTTT.

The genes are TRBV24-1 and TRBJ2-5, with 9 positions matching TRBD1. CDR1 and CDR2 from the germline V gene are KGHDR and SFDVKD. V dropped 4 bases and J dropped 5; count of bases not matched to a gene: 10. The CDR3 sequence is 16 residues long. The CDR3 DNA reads TGTGCCACCAGTGACGTTCGGACAGGGGATAGGGAGACCCAGTACTTC. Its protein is CATSDVRTGDRETQYF.